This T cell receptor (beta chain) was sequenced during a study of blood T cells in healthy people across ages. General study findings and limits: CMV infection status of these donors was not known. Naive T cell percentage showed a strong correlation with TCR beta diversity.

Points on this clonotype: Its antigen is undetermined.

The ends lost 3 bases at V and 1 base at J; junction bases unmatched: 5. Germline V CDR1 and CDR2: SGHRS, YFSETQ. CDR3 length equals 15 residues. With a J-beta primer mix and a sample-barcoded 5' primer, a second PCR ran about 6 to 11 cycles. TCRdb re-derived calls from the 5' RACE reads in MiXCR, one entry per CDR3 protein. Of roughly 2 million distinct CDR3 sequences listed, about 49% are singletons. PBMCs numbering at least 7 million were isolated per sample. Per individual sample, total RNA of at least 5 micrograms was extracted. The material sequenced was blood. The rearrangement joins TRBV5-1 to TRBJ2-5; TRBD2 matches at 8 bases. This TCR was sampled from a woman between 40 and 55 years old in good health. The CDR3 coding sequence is TGCGCCAGCAGCTCTCTGCGGGGGGCCCAAGAGACCCAGTACTTC. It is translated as CASSSLRGAQETQYF.